This T cell receptor (beta chain) was captured by sequencing in a study of T cell responses to AZD1222 COVID-19 vaccine. General study results and limits: It was only after the peak T cell response that any repertoires were sampled. Nearly half of spike-specific TCRs reportedly target variant regions that are unmutated in the B.1.351 and B.1.1.7 variants. Spike-specific TCR breadth and depth were elevated following two AZD1222 doses.

Assay: immunoSEQ multiplex PCR; the TCRdb copy retains only in-frame clones and omits some. The sample records 120,000 or so clones, 85% to 95% being singletons. The study pooled second doses at about 4 or about 12 weeks. Regarding this clone: Its antigen is currently unknown.

The V segment lost 2 bases and the J segment 4 bases; nucleotides outside the gene matches: 8. CDR3 size: 15 residues. From germline, CDR1 is SGHDT and CDR2 YYEEEE. The material sequenced was peripheral blood, taken 28 days after the second AZD1222 dose. The receptor's source is an adult who received the AZD1222 COVID-19 vaccine. The J gene is TRBJ1-2, the V gene TRBV5-6, with TRBD1 matching 7 bases. CDR3 residues: CASSLQGHGIYGYTF. DNA for the CDR3: TGTGCCAGCAGCTTACAGGGGCACGGGATCTATGGCTACACCTTC. Variable domain in full (rest from reference TRBV5-6 and TRBJ1-2): DAGVTQSPTHLIKTRGQQVTLRCSPKSGHDTVSWYQQALGQGPQFIFQYYEEEERQRGNFPDRFSGHQFPNYSSELNVNALLLGDSALYLCASSLQGHGIYGYTFGSGTRLTVV.